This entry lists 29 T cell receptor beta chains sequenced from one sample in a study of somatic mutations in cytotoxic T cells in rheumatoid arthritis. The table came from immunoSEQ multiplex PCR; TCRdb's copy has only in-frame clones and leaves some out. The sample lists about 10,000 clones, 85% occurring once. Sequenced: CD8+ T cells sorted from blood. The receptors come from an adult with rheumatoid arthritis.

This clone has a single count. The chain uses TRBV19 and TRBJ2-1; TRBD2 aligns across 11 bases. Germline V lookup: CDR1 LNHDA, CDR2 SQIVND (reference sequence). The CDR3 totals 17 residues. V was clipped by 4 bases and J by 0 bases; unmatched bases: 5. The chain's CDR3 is CASSTGTSGVSYNEQFF. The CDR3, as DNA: TGTGCCAGTAGTACCGGGACTAGCGGAGTCTCCTACAATGAGCAGTTCTTC.

The CDR3 DNA follows: TGTGCCAGCAGTGAGGTCCTGGTCGGTAGGGAGCAGTTCTTC. It yields the protein CASSEVLVGREQFF. The rearrangement uses TRBV27 and TRBJ2-1; D gene uncertain. Per the germline V gene, CDR1 is MNHEY and CDR2 is SMNVEV (reference sequence). The V end was cut by 5 bases, the J end by 10 bases, with 18 bases between. The CDR3 is 14 residues long.

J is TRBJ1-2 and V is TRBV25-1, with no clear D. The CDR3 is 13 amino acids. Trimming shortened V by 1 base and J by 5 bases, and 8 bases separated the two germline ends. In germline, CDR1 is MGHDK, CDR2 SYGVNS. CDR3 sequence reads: CASSEWANYGYTF. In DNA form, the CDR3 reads TGTGCCAGCAGTGAATGGGCCAATTATGGCTACACCTTC.

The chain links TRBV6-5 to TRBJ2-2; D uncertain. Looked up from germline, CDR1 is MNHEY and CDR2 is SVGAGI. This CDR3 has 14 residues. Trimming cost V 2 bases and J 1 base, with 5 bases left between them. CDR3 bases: TGTGCCAGCAGTTACGGTATGAACACCGGGGAGCTGTTTTTT. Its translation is CASSYGMNTGELFF.

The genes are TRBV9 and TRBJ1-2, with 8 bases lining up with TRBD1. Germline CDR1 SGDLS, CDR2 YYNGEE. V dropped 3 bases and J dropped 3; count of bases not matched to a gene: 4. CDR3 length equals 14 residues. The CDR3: CASSAAQGDYGYTF. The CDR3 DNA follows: TGTGCCAGCAGCGCCGCACAGGGGGACTATGGCTACACCTTC.

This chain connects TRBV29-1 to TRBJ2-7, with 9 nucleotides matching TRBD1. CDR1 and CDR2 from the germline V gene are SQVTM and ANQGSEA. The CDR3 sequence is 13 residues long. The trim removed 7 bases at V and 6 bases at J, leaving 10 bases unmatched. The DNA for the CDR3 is TGCAGCGCCGAGCCGGGACAGGGATCCGAGCAGTACTTC. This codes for CSAEPGQGSEQYF.

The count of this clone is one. The chain's CDR3 is CASSPRVRNQPQHF. The CDR3 DNA sequence: TGTGCCAGCAGCCCTAGGGTTAGAAATCAGCCCCAGCATTTT. The chain joins TRBV28 to TRBJ1-5, with unresolved D. The germline V and J ends were trimmed by 6 bases and 4 bases, with 13 bases remaining between them. The length of the CDR3 is 14 residues. Looked up from germline, CDR1 is MDHEN and CDR2 is SYDVKM.

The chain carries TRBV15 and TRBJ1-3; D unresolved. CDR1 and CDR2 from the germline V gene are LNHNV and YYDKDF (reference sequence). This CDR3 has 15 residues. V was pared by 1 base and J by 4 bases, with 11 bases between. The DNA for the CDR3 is TGTGCCACCAGCAGAGTCGAGGTGGCGGGAAACACCATATATTTT. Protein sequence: CATSRVEVAGNTIYF. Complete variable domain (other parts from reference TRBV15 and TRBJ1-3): DAMVIQNPRYQVTQFGKPVTLSCSQTLNHNVMYWYQQKSSQAPKLLFHYYDKDFNNEADTPDNFQSRRPNTSFCFLDIRSPGLGDTAMYLCATSRVEVAGNTIYFGEGSWLTVV.

CDR3 in amino acids: CASSTGGGLYEQYF. The CDR3 nucleotides read TGTGCCAGCAGTACAGGGGGGGGACTCTACGAGCAGTACTTC. The chain has TRBV6-5 and TRBJ2-7; D perhaps matches TRBD1 (8 bases). The CDR3 is made up of 14 amino acids. Germline lookup yields CDR1 MNHEY and CDR2 SVGAGI. With 5 bases removed from V and 3 bases from J, the gap between germline ends came to 14 bases.

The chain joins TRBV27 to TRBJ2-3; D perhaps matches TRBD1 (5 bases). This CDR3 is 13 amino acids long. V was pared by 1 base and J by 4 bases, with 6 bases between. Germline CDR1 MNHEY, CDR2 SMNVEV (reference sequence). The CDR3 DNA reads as TGTGCCAGCAGTTTATTGGGGCCAGATACGCAGTATTTT. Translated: CASSLLGPDTQYF.

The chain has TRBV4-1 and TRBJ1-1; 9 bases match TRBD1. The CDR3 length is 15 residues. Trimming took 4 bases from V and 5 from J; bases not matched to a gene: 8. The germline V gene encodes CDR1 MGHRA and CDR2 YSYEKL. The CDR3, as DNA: TGCGCCAGCAGCCCGACGGGACAGGGAGGGACTGAAGCTTTCTTT. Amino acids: CASSPTGQGGTEAFF.

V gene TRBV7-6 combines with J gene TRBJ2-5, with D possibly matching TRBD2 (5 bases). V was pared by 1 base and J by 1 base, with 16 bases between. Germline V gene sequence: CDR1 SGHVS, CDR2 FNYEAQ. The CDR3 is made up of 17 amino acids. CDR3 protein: CASSLVGAREFQETQYF. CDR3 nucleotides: TGTGCCAGCAGCTTAGTGGGCGCTCGGGAATTCCAAGAGACCCAGTACTTC.

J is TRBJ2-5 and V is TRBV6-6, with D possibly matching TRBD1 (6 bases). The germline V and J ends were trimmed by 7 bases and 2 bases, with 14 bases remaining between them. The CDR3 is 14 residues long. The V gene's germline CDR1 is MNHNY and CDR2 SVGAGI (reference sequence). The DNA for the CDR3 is TGTGCCAGCAAAAGGGCAGGGGCGCAAGAGACCCAGTACTTC. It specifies CASKRAGAQETQYF.

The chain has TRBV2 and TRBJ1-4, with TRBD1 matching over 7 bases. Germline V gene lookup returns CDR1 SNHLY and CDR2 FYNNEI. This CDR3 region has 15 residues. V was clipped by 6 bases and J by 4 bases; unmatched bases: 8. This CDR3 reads CASRTGQALNEKLFF. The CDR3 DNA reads TGTGCCAGCAGAACCGGACAGGCCCTTAATGAAAAACTGTTTTTT.

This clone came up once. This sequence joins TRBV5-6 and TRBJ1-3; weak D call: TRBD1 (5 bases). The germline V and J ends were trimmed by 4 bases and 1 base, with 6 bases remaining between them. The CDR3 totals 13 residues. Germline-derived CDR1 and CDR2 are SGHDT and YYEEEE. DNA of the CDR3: TGTGCCAGCAGCCGGGGGTCTGGAAACACCATATATTTT. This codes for CASSRGSGNTIYF.

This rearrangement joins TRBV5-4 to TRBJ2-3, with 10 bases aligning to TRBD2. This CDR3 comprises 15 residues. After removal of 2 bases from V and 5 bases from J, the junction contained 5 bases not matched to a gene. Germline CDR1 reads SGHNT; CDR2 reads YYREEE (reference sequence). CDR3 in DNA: TGTGCCAGCAGCTTCCCCAGCGGGGGGGGAGATACGCAGTATTTT. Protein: CASSFPSGGGDTQYF.

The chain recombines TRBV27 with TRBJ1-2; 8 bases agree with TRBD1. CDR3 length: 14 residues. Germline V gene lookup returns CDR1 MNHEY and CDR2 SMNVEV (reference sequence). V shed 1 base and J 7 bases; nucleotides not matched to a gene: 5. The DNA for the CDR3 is TGTGCCAGCAGTTTATACAGGGGGTTGAGTGGCTACACCTTC. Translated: CASSLYRGLSGYTF.

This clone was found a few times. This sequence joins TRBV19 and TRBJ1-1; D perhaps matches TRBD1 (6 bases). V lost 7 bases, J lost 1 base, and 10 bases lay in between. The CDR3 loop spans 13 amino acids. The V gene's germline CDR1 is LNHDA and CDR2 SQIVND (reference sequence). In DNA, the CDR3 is TGTGCCAGTACAGGGGTTACGAACACTGAAGCTTTCTTT. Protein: CASTGVTNTEAFF. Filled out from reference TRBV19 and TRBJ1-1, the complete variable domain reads DGGITQSPKYLFRKEGQNVTLSCEQNLNHDAMYWYRQDPGQGLRLIYYSQIVNDFQKGDIAEGYSVSREKKESFPLTVTSAQKNPTAFYLCASTGVTNTEAFFGQGTRLTVV.

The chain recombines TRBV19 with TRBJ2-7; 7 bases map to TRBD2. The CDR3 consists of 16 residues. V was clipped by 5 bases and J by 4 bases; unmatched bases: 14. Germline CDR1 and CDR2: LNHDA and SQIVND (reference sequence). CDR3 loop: CASSASGGGSLYEQYF. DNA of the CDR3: TGTGCCAGTAGTGCATCGGGCGGCGGGAGTTTGTACGAGCAGTACTTC.

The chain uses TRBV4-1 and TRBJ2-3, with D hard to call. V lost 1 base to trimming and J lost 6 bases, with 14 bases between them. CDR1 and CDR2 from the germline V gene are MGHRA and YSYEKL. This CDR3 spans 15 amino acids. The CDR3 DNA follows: TGCGCCAGCAGCCAAGTGGCTCCTGGGATTGATACGCAGTATTTT. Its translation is CASSQVAPGIDTQYF.

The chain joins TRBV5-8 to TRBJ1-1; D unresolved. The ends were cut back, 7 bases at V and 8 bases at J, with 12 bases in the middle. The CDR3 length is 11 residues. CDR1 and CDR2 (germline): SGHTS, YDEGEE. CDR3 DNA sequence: TGTGCCAGCTATGCTGAGGTGGAAGCTTTCTTT. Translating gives CASYAEVEAFF.

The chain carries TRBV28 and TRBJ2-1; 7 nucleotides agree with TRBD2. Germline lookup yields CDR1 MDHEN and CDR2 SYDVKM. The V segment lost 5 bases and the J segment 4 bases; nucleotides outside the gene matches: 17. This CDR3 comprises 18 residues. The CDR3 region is CASSQRDSWTRAYNEQFF. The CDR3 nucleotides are TGTGCCAGCAGTCAGCGGGACTCCTGGACGCGTGCGTACAATGAGCAGTTCTTC.

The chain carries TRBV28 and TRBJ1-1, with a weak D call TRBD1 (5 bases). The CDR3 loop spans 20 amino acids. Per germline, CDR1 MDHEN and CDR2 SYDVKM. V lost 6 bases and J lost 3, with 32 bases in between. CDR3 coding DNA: TGTGCCAGCAGCCTCGCCTCAGCGACCTCGCACAGGATAAGACACACTGAAGCTTTCTTT. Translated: CASSLASATSHRIRHTEAFF.

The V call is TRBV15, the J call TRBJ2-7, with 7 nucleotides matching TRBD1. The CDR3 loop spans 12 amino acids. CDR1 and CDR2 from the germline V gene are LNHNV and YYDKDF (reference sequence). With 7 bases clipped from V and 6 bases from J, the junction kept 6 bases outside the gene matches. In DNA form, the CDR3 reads TGTGCCACCACCAAGACAGGGATCGAGCAGTACTTC. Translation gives CATTKTGIEQYF.

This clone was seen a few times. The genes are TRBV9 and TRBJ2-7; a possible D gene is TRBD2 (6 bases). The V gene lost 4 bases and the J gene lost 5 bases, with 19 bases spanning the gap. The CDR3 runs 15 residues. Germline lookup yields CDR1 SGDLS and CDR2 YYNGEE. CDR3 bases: TGTGCCAGCAGCCCTTATTTGGGGGGAAGCCACGAGCAGTACTTC. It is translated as CASSPYLGGSHEQYF.

The CDR3 loop is CAAVRYEQYF. The CDR3 nucleotides read TGTGCAGCAGTTCGTTACGAGCAGTACTTC. The V and J genes are TRBV6-5 and TRBJ2-7; D ambiguous. This CDR3 is built from 10 residues. The germline V gene has CDR1 MNHEY and CDR2 SVGAGI.

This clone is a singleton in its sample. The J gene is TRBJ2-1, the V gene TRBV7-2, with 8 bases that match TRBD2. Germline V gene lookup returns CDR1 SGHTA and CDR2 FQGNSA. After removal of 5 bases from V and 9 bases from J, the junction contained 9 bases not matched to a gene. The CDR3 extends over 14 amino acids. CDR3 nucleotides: TGTGCCAGCAGCCCGACGGGAGGGGGTCCTGAGCAGTTCTTC. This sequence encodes CASSPTGGGPEQFF.

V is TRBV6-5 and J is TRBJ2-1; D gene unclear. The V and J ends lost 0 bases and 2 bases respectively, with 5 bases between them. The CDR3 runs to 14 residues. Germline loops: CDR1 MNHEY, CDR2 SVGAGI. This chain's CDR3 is CASSYSVTYNEQFF. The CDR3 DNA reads TGTGCCAGCAGTTACTCCGTTACCTACAATGAGCAGTTCTTC.

The CDR3 loop reads CASSVISSYNEQFF. In DNA, the CDR3 is TGCGCCAGCAGTGTAATCTCCTCCTACAATGAGCAGTTCTTC. The V call is TRBV10-2, the J call TRBJ2-1; unclear D gene. The germline CDR1 and CDR2 sequences are WSHSY and SAAADI. The CDR3 sequence is 14 residues long. The germline V and J ends were trimmed by 4 bases and 0 bases, with 7 bases remaining between them.